A selection of T cell receptor beta chains follows, all from one sample in a study of T-cell memory formation after mild COVID-19. MiXCR was run by TCRdb on the 5' RACE reads, yielding one entry per CDR3 protein. The sample holds some 440,000 distinct CDR3 sequences, 20% to 30% seen once. The sequenced sample was PBMCs or a T cell subset sorted from them (not recorded which). The receptors shown here come from an adult woman who had mild COVID-19 (a few samples of this study predate the infection). Cell type and time point are not known. Each CDR3 is given with its conserved first and last residue. The order of the fields is clone size, V gene, CDR3 protein. The size entry is marked missing in some rows and otherwise reads once, few, many or a size class.

>NA|TRBV7-9
CASSPSRGVTEDTQYF
>many|TRBV5-1
CASSGDRFTDTQYF
>few|TRBV4-1
CASKGVGTSGGSTDTQYF
>NA|TRBV9
CASSVAGTLDGELFF
>NA|TRBV5-6
CASSWGDFYEQYF
>NA|TRBV7-9
CASSLGQGISNEQFF
>few|TRBV24-1
CATSVGTSLSSYNEQFF
>NA|TRBV12-3/TRBV12-4
CASSLPARLAVPTDTQYF
>NA|TRBV21-1
CASKDRGTRKNIQYF
>NA|TRBV15
CATSRDMGRRGLTDTQYF
>NA|TRBV4-1
CASSQLPGQGAGRQYF
>NA|TRBV7-9
CASSSAHNEQFF
>NA|TRBV4-3
CASSREGQGQETQYF
>many|TRBV24-1
CATSDSTWQQNNEQFF
>few|TRBV5-1
CASTLGTGAYEQYF
>many|TRBV6-1
CASSAAGLPGAQYF
>NA|TRBV5-1
CASSSGVTRGADTQYF
>few|TRBV24-1
CATSSNPGTDYEQYF
>NA|TRBV12-3/TRBV12-4
CASSLLLRETQYF
>NA|TRBV4-2
CASSLTKSGKETQYF
>few|TRBV5-1
CASSFSGGAINIQYF
>many|TRBV25-1
CASIDGQGESYEQYF